This T cell receptor beta chain was captured in a study of T cell responses to AZD1222 COVID-19 vaccine. Overall study findings and caveats: Sampling captured repertoires only after the peak T cell response.

In regard to this clone: The antigen is not known.

Per the germline V gene, CDR1 is LNHNV and CDR2 is YYDKDF (reference sequence). The ends were cut back, 4 bases at V and 14 bases at J, with 17 bases in the middle. The CDR3 has 12 amino acids. The protocol was immunoSEQ multiplex PCR, while the TCRdb copy is restricted to in-frame clones and leaves out a portion. The sample carries 150,000 to 200,000 clones, 90% to 95% recorded once. This TCR derives from an adult in good health. This chain links TRBV15 with TRBJ1-1; maybe TRBD1 (5 bases). The specimen comprised peripheral blood, sampled on day 0 of AZD1222 vaccination. The CDR3 bases are TGTGCCACCAGCAAAGAAAGGGGTTTCGCCTTCTTT. It encodes CATSKERGFAFF.